The 10 T cell receptor beta chains below were found in one sample sequenced in a study of monozygotic twins with inflammatory bowel disease. TCRdb reprocessed the 5' RACE reads, keeping one entry per CDR3 protein, no DNA. The sample spans hundreds of thousands of distinct CDR3 sequences; the ten largest clones claim 2.4%. The sequencing sample was made of blood. All receptors derive from a human donor with ulcerative colitis or Crohn's disease, or a healthy co-twin of an affected twin (not recorded which).

The CDR3 here is CASSELEGQEQYF. The J gene is TRBJ2-7, the V gene TRBV18; no DNA is available, so the TRBD1 call from TCRdb remains unchecked. The CDR3 runs 13 residues. Germline CDR1 and CDR2: KGHSH and LQKENI.

The chain links TRBV6-2 or TRBV6-3 to TRBJ2-7; checking the TCRdb D call of TRBD1 is not possible without DNA. The CDR3 contains 17 residues. Germline CDR1 MNHEY, CDR2 SVGEGT. CDR3 residues: CASSYEDSRTGYYEQYF.

J is TRBJ2-2 and V is TRBV20-1. This CDR3 region has 15 residues. Germline V gene sequence: CDR1 DFQATT, CDR2 SNEGSKA (reference sequence). The CDR3 region is CSARGFLKGTGELFF.

The V and J genes are TRBV4-3 and TRBJ2-3. Per the germline V gene, CDR1 is LGHNA and CDR2 is YSLEER. The CDR3 covers 14 residues. The CDR3 region is CASSQDSAVDTQYF.

This chain connects TRBV18 to TRBJ2-3; TCRdb proposes TRBD1, but this gene call is untestable without DNA. Looked up from germline, CDR1 is KGHSH and CDR2 is LQKENI. This CDR3 region has 15 residues. CDR3: CASSPFRDSTDTQYF. Together with reference TRBV18 and TRBJ2-3, the CDR3 gives the full variable domain: NAGVMQNPRHLVRRRGQEARLRCSPMKGHSHVYWYRQLPEEGLKFMVYLQKENIIDESGMPKERFSAEFPKEGPSILRIQQVVRGDSAAYFCASSPFRDSTDTQYFGPGTRLTVL.

The chain uses TRBV6-2 or TRBV6-3 and TRBJ2-7; checking the TCRdb D call of TRBD1 is not possible without DNA. Germline V CDR1 and CDR2: MNHEY, SVGEGT. The CDR3 length is 13 residues. This CDR3 is CASRPGAHYEQYF.

The CDR3 sequence is CASSRTGTFSGANVLTF. The rearrangement uses TRBV27 and TRBJ2-6; the TRBD1 assignment by TCRdb is unverifiable without DNA. This CDR3 has 17 residues. Germline CDR1 reads MNHEY; CDR2 reads SMNVEV (reference sequence).

The chain couples TRBV10-3 to TRBJ2-3; TCRdb names TRBD1, which stays unverified in the absence of DNA. The CDR3 sequence is 15 residues long. Germline CDR1 ENHRY, CDR2 SYGVKD. CDR3 loop: CATTTGSVSTDTQYF.

The rearrangement links TRBV6-2 or TRBV6-3 to TRBJ1-5; TCRdb picks TRBD1, but there is no DNA to check that call. Germline loops: CDR1 MNHEY, CDR2 SVGEGT. The CDR3 is made up of 15 amino acids. CDR3 sequence: CASSSGRPSNQPQHF.

The chain couples TRBV6-2 or TRBV6-3 to TRBJ1-2; absent DNA, TCRdb's TRBD1 call cannot be checked. The CDR3 is made up of 13 amino acids. Germline-derived CDR1 and CDR2 are MNHEY and SVGEGT. The CDR3 reads CASSEGQNYGYTF.